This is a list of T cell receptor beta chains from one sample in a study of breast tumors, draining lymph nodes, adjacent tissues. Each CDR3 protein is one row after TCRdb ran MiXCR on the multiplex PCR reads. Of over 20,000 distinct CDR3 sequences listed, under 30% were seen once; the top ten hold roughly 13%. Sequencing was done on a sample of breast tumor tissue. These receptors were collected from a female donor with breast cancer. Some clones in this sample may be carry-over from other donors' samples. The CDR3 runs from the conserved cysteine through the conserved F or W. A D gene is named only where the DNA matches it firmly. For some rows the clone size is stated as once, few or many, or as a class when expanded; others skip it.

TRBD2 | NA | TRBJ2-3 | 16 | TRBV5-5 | CASSSQLAGGTDTQYF | TGTGCCAGCAGTTCCCAACTAGCGGGAGGCACAGATACGCAGTATTTT
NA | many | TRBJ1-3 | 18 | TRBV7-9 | CASSLGVQATFSGNTIYF | TGTGCCAGCAGCTTAGGGGTCCAGGCGACCTTCTCTGGAAACACCATATATTTT
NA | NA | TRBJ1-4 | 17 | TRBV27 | CASSLGGQGLSVSRLFF | TGTGCCAGCAGCCTAGGGGGTCAGGGGCTCTCGGTTTCACGGCTGTTTTTT
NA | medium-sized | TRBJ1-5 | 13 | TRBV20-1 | CSASLQGNQPQHF | TGCAGTGCCAGTTTACAGGGCAATCAGCCCCAGCATTTT
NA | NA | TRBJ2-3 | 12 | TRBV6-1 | CASGAVPDTQYF | TGTGCCAGCGGCGCCGTCCCAGATACGCAGTATTTT
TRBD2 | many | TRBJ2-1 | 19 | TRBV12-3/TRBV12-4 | CASRSRGLAGAHSYNEQFF | TGTGCCAGCAGATCCCGGGGACTAGCGGGGGCTCACTCCTACAATGAGCAGTTCTTC
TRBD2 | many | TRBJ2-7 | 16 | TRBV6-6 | CASSYDRAGGRYEQYF | TGTGCCAGCAGTTATGACCGGGCGGGAGGGCGGTACGAGCAGTACTTC
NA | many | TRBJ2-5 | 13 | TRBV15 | CATSRVIQETQYF | TGTGCCACCAGCAGAGTTATCCAAGAGACCCAGTACTTC
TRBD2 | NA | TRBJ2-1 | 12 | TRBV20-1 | CSARGEGNEQFF | TGCAGTGCTAGAGGGGAGGGCAATGAGCAGTTCTTC
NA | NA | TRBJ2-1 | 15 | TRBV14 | CASSQLIATYNEQFF | TGTGCCAGCAGCCAACTAATAGCGACCTACAATGAGCAGTTCTTC
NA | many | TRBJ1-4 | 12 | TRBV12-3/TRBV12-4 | CASSGANEKLFF | TGTGCCAGCAGTGGAGCTAATGAAAAACTGTTTTTT
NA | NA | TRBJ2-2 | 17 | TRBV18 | CASSPPLGKTNTGELFF | TGTGCCAGCTCACCACCGTTGGGAAAAACGAACACCGGGGAGCTGTTTTTT
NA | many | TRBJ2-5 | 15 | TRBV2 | CASSESGLEKETQYF | TGTGCCAGCAGTGAAAGTGGGCTCGAAAAAGAGACCCAGTACTTC
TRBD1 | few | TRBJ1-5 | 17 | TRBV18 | CASSPGRDRGNNQPQHF | TGTGCCAGCTCACCGGGGCGGGACAGGGGAAACAATCAGCCCCAGCATTTT
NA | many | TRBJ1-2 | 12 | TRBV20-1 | CSGNPENYGYTF | TGCAGTGGCAACCCGGAAAACTATGGCTACACCTTC
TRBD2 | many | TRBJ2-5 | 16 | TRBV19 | CASSYTGLAGTETQYF | TGTGCCAGTAGTTATACAGGACTAGCGGGAACTGAGACCCAGTACTTC
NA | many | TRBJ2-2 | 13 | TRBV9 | CASSPVSVGELFF | TGTGCCAGCAGCCCAGTTAGTGTCGGGGAGCTGTTTTTT
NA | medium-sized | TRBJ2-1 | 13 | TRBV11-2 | CASSSLRDNEQFF | TGTGCCAGCAGCTCCTTGCGAGACAATGAGCAGTTCTTC
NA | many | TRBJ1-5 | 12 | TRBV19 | CASRRSNQPQHF | TGTGCCAGTAGGCGTAGCAATCAGCCCCAGCATTTT
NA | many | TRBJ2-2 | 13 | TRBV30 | CAGGVGVTGELFF | TGTGCCGGAGGGGTGGGGGTCACCGGGGAGCTGTTTTTT
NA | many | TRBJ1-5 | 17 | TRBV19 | CASSIESTAYSNQPQHF | TGTGCCAGTAGTATAGAGTCGACAGCATATAGCAATCAGCCCCAGCATTTT
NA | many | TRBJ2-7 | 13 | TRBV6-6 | CASSYGGRYEQYF | TGTGCCAGCAGTTACGGGGGGCGATACGAGCAGTACTTC
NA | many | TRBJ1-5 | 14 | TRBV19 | CASNGGYSNQPQHF | TGTGCCAGTAATGGGGGATATAGCAATCAGCCCCAGCATTTT
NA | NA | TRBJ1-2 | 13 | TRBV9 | CASSVVDNYGYTF | TGTGCCAGCAGCGTAGTCGATAACTATGGCTACACCTTC
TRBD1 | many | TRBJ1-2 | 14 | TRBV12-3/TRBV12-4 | CASSRTGANYGYTF | TGTGCCAGCAGTCGGACAGGGGCTAACTATGGCTACACCTTC
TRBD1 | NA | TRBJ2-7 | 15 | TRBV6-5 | CASSPWTGLRDEQYF | TGTGCCAGCAGCCCGTGGACAGGCCTCAGGGACGAGCAGTACTTC
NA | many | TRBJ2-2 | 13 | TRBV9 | CASSPLQTGELFF | TGTGCCAGCAGCCCCCTCCAAACCGGGGAGCTGTTTTTT
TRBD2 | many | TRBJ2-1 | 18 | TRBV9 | CASSAGLAGGFGHNEQFF | TGTGCCAGCAGCGCCGGACTAGCGGGAGGTTTTGGGCACAATGAGCAGTTCTTC
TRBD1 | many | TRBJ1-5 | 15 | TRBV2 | CASRGGTASNQPQHF | TGTGCCAGCAGGGGGGGGACAGCTAGCAATCAGCCCCAGCATTTT
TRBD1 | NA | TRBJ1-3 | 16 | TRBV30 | CAWRTGDASSGNTIYF | TGTGCCTGGAGGACAGGGGATGCAAGCTCTGGAAACACCATATATTTT
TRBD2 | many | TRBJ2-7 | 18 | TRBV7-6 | CASSYLKRPQRGPYEQYF | TGTGCCAGCAGCTACCTAAAGCGTCCACAGCGGGGCCCCTACGAGCAGTACTTC
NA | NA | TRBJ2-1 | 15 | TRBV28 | CASSLIWRPYNEQFF | TGTGCCAGCAGTTTAATCTGGCGGCCCTACAATGAGCAGTTCTTC
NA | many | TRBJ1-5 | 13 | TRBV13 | CASSLGLNQPQHF | TGTGCCAGCAGCTTAGGGTTGAATCAGCCCCAGCATTTT
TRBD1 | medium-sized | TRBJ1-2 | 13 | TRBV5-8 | CASSLGQADGYTF | TGTGCCAGCAGCCTAGGACAGGCGGATGGCTACACCTTC
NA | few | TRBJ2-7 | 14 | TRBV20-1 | CSARVSRSSYEQYF | TGCAGTGCTAGAGTTTCCAGGTCCTCCTACGAGCAGTACTTC
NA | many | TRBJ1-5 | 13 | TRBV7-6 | CASSLARGQPQHF | TGTGCCAGCAGCTTAGCCAGGGGTCAGCCCCAGCATTTT
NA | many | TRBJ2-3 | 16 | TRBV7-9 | CASSISGGGLTDTQYF | TGTGCCAGCAGCATCTCCGGAGGGGGGCTCACAGATACGCAGTATTTT
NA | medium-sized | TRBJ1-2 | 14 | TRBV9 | CASSVAIRQGGYTF | TGTGCCAGCAGCGTAGCTATTCGGCAGGGAGGCTACACCTTC
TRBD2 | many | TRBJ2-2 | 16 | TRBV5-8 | CASSWGLAGVFGELFF | TGTGCCAGCAGCTGGGGACTAGCGGGAGTGTTCGGGGAGCTGTTTTTT
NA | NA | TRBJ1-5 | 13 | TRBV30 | CASSVRGNQPQHF | TGTGCCTCGAGTGTACGTGGCAATCAGCCCCAGCATTTT
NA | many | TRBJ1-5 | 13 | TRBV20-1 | CSASDWGNQPQHF | TGCAGTGCTAGTGACTGGGGCAATCAGCCCCAGCATTTT
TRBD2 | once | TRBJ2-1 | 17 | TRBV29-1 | CSVGLAEEASSYNEQFF | TGCAGCGTGGGACTAGCGGAGGAAGCCAGCTCCTACAATGAGCAGTTCTTC
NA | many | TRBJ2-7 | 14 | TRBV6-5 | CASSLGLGYREQYF | TGTGCCAGCAGTTTAGGATTGGGGTATCGCGAGCAGTACTTC
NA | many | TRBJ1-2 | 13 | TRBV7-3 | CASSRGAGYGYTF | TGTGCCAGCAGCCGGGGGGCAGGGTATGGCTACACCTTC
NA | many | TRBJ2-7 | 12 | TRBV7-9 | CASSLGEYEQYF | TGTGCCAGCAGCTTAGGGGAGTACGAGCAGTACTTC
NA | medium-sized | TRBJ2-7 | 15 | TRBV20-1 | CSAPPGSAFSYEQYF | TGCAGTGCTCCTCCTGGTAGCGCGTTCTCCTACGAGCAGTACTTC
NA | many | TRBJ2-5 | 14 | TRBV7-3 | CASSLSGSEETQYF | TGTGCCAGCAGCTTATCCGGGAGTGAAGAGACCCAGTACTTC